A selection of T cell receptor beta chains follows, all from one sample in a study of cytomegalovirus exposure and HLA in healthy donors. This table comes from immunoSEQ multiplex PCR, and its TCRdb copy is limited to in-frame clones, with some not included. This sample yields 150,000 or so clones, of which around 78% are seen a single time; around 1.5% belongs to the top ten. The specimen was PBMCs. These TCRs come from a man in his forties in good health and CMV-seronegative. The CDR3 runs from the conserved cysteine through the conserved F or W. D genes are given only for firm matches. For some rows the clone size is stated as once, few or many, or as a class when expanded; others skip it.

j_call d_call v_call clone_size cdr3_nt cdr3_aa
TRBJ1-5 NA TRBV10-3 NA TGTGCCATCAGTGAGTCAACCCGTAAGGGGAATCAGCCCCAGCATTTT CAISESTRKGNQPQHF
TRBJ2-5 TRBD2 TRBV11-3 NA TGTGCCAGCAGCGGCGGGAGGGCAGAGACCCAGTACTTC CASSGGRAETQYF
TRBJ1-5 TRBD1 TRBV2 NA TGTGCCAGCAGTGACAGGGGGCGTAATCAGCCCCAGCATTTT CASSDRGRNQPQHF
TRBJ1-2 NA TRBV5-8 NA TGTGCCAGCAGGTGGGGGCGAGGAGGCTACACCTTC CASRWGRGGYTF
TRBJ2-3 TRBD2 TRBV10-2 NA TGCGCCAGCAGTGAGATAGCGGGTTTCACAGATACGCAGTATTTT CASSEIAGFTDTQYF
TRBJ2-6 NA TRBV5-1 once TGCGCCAGCAGCTCCACGATGACACCTTCGACCGGGGCCAACGTCCTGACTTTC CASSSTMTPSTGANVLTF
TRBJ2-3 TRBD1 TRBV6-5 NA TGTGCCAGCAGTTACGAGGGGACAGGGCCCACAGATACGCAGTATTTT CASSYEGTGPTDTQYF
TRBJ2-2 NA TRBV21-1 NA TGTGCCAGCAAAGCTTGGGGGGGTTTCACCGGGGAGCTGTTTTTT CASKAWGGFTGELFF
TRBJ2-7 TRBD2 TRBV6-1 NA TGTGCCAGCGGGGAGGGCTGGGGGTCGGGCGAGCAGTACTTC CASGEGWGSGEQYF
TRBJ1-6 TRBD1 TRBV30 NA TGTGCCTGGAGTCGGGACAGGGTGAATTCACCCCTCCACTTT CAWSRDRVNSPLHF
TRBJ2-7 NA TRBV5-1 once TGCGCCAGCAGCTCCAATTCGGACAGTTACGAGCAGTACTTC CASSSNSDSYEQYF
TRBJ1-1 TRBD1 TRBV7-9 few TGTGCCAGCAGATCAGGGGGCGGCACTGAAGCTTTCTTT CASRSGGGTEAFF
TRBJ1-5 TRBD1 TRBV7-9 NA TGTGCCAGCGCACCCGGGACAGGGGATCGACCCCAGCATTTT CASAPGTGDRPQHF
TRBJ2-7 NA TRBV5-1 NA TGCGCCAGCTGCCGGGACTCTACTTCCTACGAGCAGTACTTC CASCRDSTSYEQYF
TRBJ2-5 NA TRBV5-1 NA TGCGCCAGCAGCAGCCCGGGGGAAGAGACCCAGTACTTC CASSSPGEETQYF
TRBJ2-1 NA TRBV29-1 NA TGCAGCGTTGCCATGGCAGGGGAATACAATGAGCAGTTCTTC CSVAMAGEYNEQFF
TRBJ2-3 NA TRBV7-2 once TGTGCCAGCAGCAGCAGCACAGATACGCAGTATTTT CASSSSTDTQYF
TRBJ1-1 TRBD1 TRBV30 once TGTGCCTGGAGTGTACAGGGGAGCACTGAAGCTTTCTTT CAWSVQGSTEAFF
TRBJ1-2 NA TRBV20-1 NA TGCAGTGCCCCCTTAGGCTACACCTTC CSAPLGYTF
TRBJ2-1 NA TRBV5-1 NA TGCGCCAGCACCCTTGTAGACAATGAGCAGTTCTTC CASTLVDNEQFF
TRBJ2-2 TRBD2 TRBV4-1 NA TGCGCCAGCAGCCAAGTAGCGGGAGGTGGTTCCGGGGAGCTGTTTTTT CASSQVAGGGSGELFF
TRBJ2-7 NA TRBV27 NA TGTGCCAGCAGTGGCTCGACAGCCTACGAGCAGTACTTC CASSGSTAYEQYF
TRBJ1-1 TRBD1 TRBV10-3 once TGTGCCATCAGGGGGGGACAGGGGAACACTGAAGCTTTCTTT CAIRGGQGNTEAFF
TRBJ2-2 NA TRBV7-5 NA TGTGCCAGAAGAACTTCTAGCTCCCCCGGGGAGCTGTTTTTT CARRTSSSPGELFF
TRBJ1-1 TRBD1 TRBV7-2 NA TGTGCCAGCAGCTTATTGGGACAGGGGAGGGACACTGAAGCTTTCTTT CASSLLGQGRDTEAFF
TRBJ2-1 NA TRBV6-4 NA TGTGCCAGCAGTGATAGGGAGCGGTCTTTGGGCAATGAGCAGTTCTTC CASSDRERSLGNEQFF
TRBJ2-5 TRBD1 TRBV11-3 NA TGTGCCAGCAGCTTATCCGGGACAGGGAGGAGAGAGACCCAGTACTTC CASSLSGTGRRETQYF
TRBJ2-7 NA TRBV30 NA TGTGCCTGGAGTGTATGGAGCTACGAGCAGTACTTC CAWSVWSYEQYF
TRBJ1-4 NA TRBV27 NA TGTGCCAGTCGGGGGAATAATGAAAAACTGTTTTTT CASRGNNEKLFF
TRBJ2-5 TRBD2 TRBV5-4 NA TGTGCCAGCAGCCACGGGACTAGCGGAGTGGGAGAGACCCAGTACTTC CASSHGTSGVGETQYF
TRBJ2-2 TRBD1 TRBV27 NA TGTGCCAGCAGGTTGGGACAGGGGAACACCGGGGAGCTGTTTTTT CASRLGQGNTGELFF
TRBJ1-4 TRBD1 TRBV6-5 NA TGTGCCAGCAGCTGGACAGGGAAGGAAAAACTGTTTTTT CASSWTGKEKLFF
TRBJ1-5 NA TRBV6-1 few TGTGCCAGCAGTGAAGCGCCACTGTTAGGCAATCAGCCCCAGCATTTT CASSEAPLLGNQPQHF
TRBJ2-3 NA TRBV18 NA TGTGCCAGCTCACCACGGGGAGCAGACACAGATACGCAGTATTTT CASSPRGADTDTQYF
TRBJ1-2 NA TRBV5-1 few TGCGCCAGCAGCGTGGACACCGCCTCAGGTGGCTACACCTTC CASSVDTASGGYTF
TRBJ2-1 TRBD2 TRBV7-3 NA TGTGCCAGCAGCTTCCCGGGACTAGCGGGTGCATACAATGAGCAGTTCTTC CASSFPGLAGAYNEQFF
TRBJ1-4 NA TRBV6-5 NA TGTGCCAGCAGTTACTCGGGGCGGGGGACTAATGAAAAACTGTTTTTT CASSYSGRGTNEKLFF
TRBJ1-1 NA TRBV27 once TGTGCCAGCCCCCGGGGGGTTACGAACACTGAAGCTTTCTTT CASPRGVTNTEAFF
TRBJ2-3 NA TRBV4-2 few TGTGCCAGCAGCCAGACAGGAGGGGGCCAAGATACGCAGTATTTT CASSQTGGGQDTQYF
TRBJ1-1 NA TRBV27 NA TGTGCCAGCAGTTGGGGGGGGCCTTTCAACACTGAAGCTTTCTTT CASSWGGPFNTEAFF
TRBJ2-7 NA TRBV6-4 NA TGTGCCAGCAGTGACCCTATACAGGACTCCTACGAGCAGTACTTC CASSDPIQDSYEQYF
TRBJ1-1 TRBD1 TRBV6-5 few TGTGCCAGCAGTACAGGGGGCGAGGCTGAAGCTTTCTTT CASSTGGEAEAFF
TRBJ2-5 NA TRBV15 NA TGTGCCACCAGCAGATCGGGAGAAGGATATGGGACCCAGTACTTC CATSRSGEGYGTQYF
TRBJ2-1 TRBD1 TRBV27 NA TGTGCCAGCAGTTTATCGACAGGGGGCATCGATGAGCAGTTCTTC CASSLSTGGIDEQFF
TRBJ1-6 TRBD1 TRBV6-1 NA TGTGCCAGCAGAGTAATACAGGGGGCTCAATCACCCCTCCACTTT CASRVIQGAQSPLHF
TRBJ2-1 TRBD2 TRBV11-2 NA TGTGCCAGCAGCCCAGGGCCTAGCGGACACAATGAGCAGTTCTTC CASSPGPSGHNEQFF
TRBJ1-1 NA TRBV7-3 NA TGTGCCAGCAGCCCCGACAGGCAGGATGAAGCTTTCTTT CASSPDRQDEAFF
TRBJ2-1 TRBD2 TRBV7-8 NA TGTGCCAGCAGCTTAAGGGGGCTAGCGGGACCCAATGAGCAGTTCTTC CASSLRGLAGPNEQFF